Below are 31 T cell receptor beta chains sequenced from a single sample in a study of blood T cell repertoires in COVID-19. Clones were sequenced by immunoSEQ multiplex PCR, and TCRdb holds only the in-frame ones, with some missing. This sample yields 30,000 to 40,000 clones, of which roughly 87% are seen a single time; approximately 1.9% belongs to the top ten. The specimen was peripheral blood. These TCRs come from a middle-aged man with active or convalescent COVID-19.

The rearrangement links TRBV5-1 to TRBJ2-5; D is undetermined. The CDR3 runs to 13 residues. Germline loops: CDR1 SGHRS, CDR2 YFSETQ. Trimming removed 7 bases from V and 3 bases from J, with 13 bases in between. The CDR3, as DNA: TGCGCCAGCCGAGTGGTGCAAGAAGAGACCCAGTACTTC. Protein sequence: CASRVVQEETQYF.

The chain has TRBV6-5 and TRBJ2-3; possibly TRBD2 for D (5 bases). With 0 bases removed from V and 3 bases from J, the gap between germline ends came to 13 bases. The CDR3 spans 16 residues. In germline, CDR1 is MNHEY, CDR2 SVGAGI. CDR3 nucleotide sequence: TGTGCCAGCAGTTACTCGCCGGGGTTGGGGACAGATACGCAGTATTTT. Amino acids: CASSYSPGLGTDTQYF.

This rearrangement joins TRBV27 to TRBJ1-1, with D tentatively TRBD1 (5 bases). The germline CDR1 and CDR2 sequences are MNHEY and SMNVEV (reference sequence). The CDR3 spans 14 residues. V lost 3 bases, J lost 4 bases, and 12 bases lay in between. The DNA for the CDR3 is TGTGCCAGCAGTTTCGAACGGAGGGGCACTGAAGCTTTCTTT. This sequence encodes CASSFERRGTEAFF.

The V call is TRBV19, the J call TRBJ2-4; TRBD2 agrees at 11 bases. The V gene end was trimmed by 6 bases and the J gene end by 5 bases; junction bases not matched to a gene: 0. CDR3 length: 13 residues. Germline loops: CDR1 LNHDA, CDR2 SQIVND (reference sequence). Written as DNA, the CDR3 is TGTGCCAGTAGGGGACTAGCGGAAAACATTCAGTACTTC. Its translation: CASRGLAENIQYF.

V gene TRBV3-1 (or the pseudogene TRBV3-2) combines with J gene TRBJ2-7; no definite D call. There are 13 residues in the CDR3. V was pared by 0 bases and J by 2 bases, with 5 bases between. The V gene's germline CDR1 is LGHDT and CDR2 YNNKEL (reference sequence). CDR3: CASSQDFAYEQYF. The CDR3 DNA is TGTGCCAGCAGCCAAGATTTCGCCTACGAGCAGTACTTC.

This clone turned up a few times. V is TRBV30 and J is TRBJ2-7, with 8 bases lining up with TRBD1. CDR1 is GTSNPN and CDR2 is SVGIG in the germline V gene (reference sequence). This CDR3 is 14 amino acids long. Trimming at V came to 3 bases and at J to 6 bases, leaving 10 bases not matched to a gene. The CDR3 bases are TGTGCCTGGAGGCCTCAACCTACAGGGGGCGAGCAGTACTTC. Encoded protein: CAWRPQPTGGEQYF.

The count of this clone is one. The chain couples TRBV9 to TRBJ1-1, with 7 bases lining up with TRBD1. J was trimmed by 1 base and V by 2 bases; bases with no gene match: 5. The CDR3 has 15 residues. Germline CDR1 is SGDLS and CDR2 is YYNGEE. This CDR3 reads CASSVQGQKNTEAFF. CDR3 DNA sequence: TGTGCCAGCAGCGTGCAGGGACAGAAGAACACTGAAGCTTTCTTT.

This chain connects TRBV7-2 to TRBJ1-6, with TRBD1 matching over 9 bases. The V gene's germline CDR1 is SGHTA and CDR2 FQGNSA. Losses at the gene ends were 5 bases for V and 9 bases for J; bases not matched to a gene: 5. This CDR3 has 14 amino acids. This CDR3 is CASSNRDRASPLHF. Written as DNA, the CDR3 is TGTGCCAGCAGCAACCGGGACAGGGCTTCACCCCTCCACTTT.

The chain recombines TRBV5-1 with TRBJ2-6, with 11 bases aligning to TRBD1. V lost 4 bases, J lost 0 bases, and 12 bases stayed unmatched. The CDR3 extends over 20 amino acids. Germline V gives CDR1 SGHRS, CDR2 YFSETQ. The DNA for the CDR3 is TGCGCCAGCAGCGCAGGGACAGGGGGAGGTACCTTCTCTGGGGCCAACGTCCTGACTTTC. Translation: CASSAGTGGGTFSGANVLTF.

The rearrangement links TRBV5-1 to TRBJ2-2, with D possibly matching TRBD2 (5 bases). V was shortened by 0 bases and J by 2 bases, with 11 bases between the two germline ends. This CDR3 is built from 16 residues. From germline, CDR1 is SGHRS and CDR2 YFSETQ. CDR3 in DNA: TGCGCCAGCAGCTTGGTGGTGGGAGCCAACACCGGGGAGCTGTTTTTT. Protein: CASSLVVGANTGELFF.

This rearrangement joins TRBV5-3 to TRBJ2-7; D uncertain. TRBV5-3 carries the ORF label, with uncertain function. The V gene lost 10 bases and the J gene lost 2 bases, with 13 bases spanning the gap. This CDR3 spans 12 amino acids. Written as DNA, the CDR3 is TGTGCCCCATTGTTAGACACCTACGAGCAGTACTTC. Translating gives CAPLLDTYEQYF.

V is TRBV20-1 and J is TRBJ2-7; 11 bases agree with TRBD2. The V segment lost 3 bases and the J segment 3 bases; nucleotides outside the gene matches: 4. The CDR3 sequence is 14 residues long. CDR1 and CDR2 from the germline V gene are DFQATT and SNEGSKA (reference sequence). CDR3 sequence: CSASRTSGSYEQYF. The CDR3, as DNA: TGCAGTGCTAGTAGAACTAGCGGGAGCTACGAGCAGTACTTC.

This chain connects TRBV18 to TRBJ2-7; 10 bases are shared with TRBD1. V was clipped by 3 bases and J by 3 bases; unmatched bases: 2. Germline-derived CDR1 and CDR2 are KGHSH and LQKENI. The length of the CDR3 is 14 residues. The CDR3 loop is CASSPGTGVYEQYF. The CDR3, as DNA: TGTGCCAGCTCACCCGGGACAGGGGTCTACGAGCAGTACTTC.

V gene TRBV15 combines with J gene TRBJ2-2, with TRBD2 matching 11 bases. CDR1 LNHNV and CDR2 YYDKDF come from the germline V gene (reference sequence). The length of the CDR3 is 19 residues. After removal of 0 bases from V and 3 bases from J, the junction contained 9 bases not matched to a gene. In DNA, the CDR3 is TGTGCCACCAGCAGAGAGGGAAGTGCGGGACTAGCGGACACCGGGGAGCTGTTTTTT. Protein product: CATSREGSAGLADTGELFF.

This sequence joins TRBV18 and TRBJ1-2; 7 bases are shared with TRBD1. Germline V gene lookup returns CDR1 KGHSH and CDR2 LQKENI. With V trimmed by 0 bases and J by 0 bases, 7 bases remained unmatched. This CDR3 region has 17 residues. As DNA, the CDR3 is TGTGCCAGCTCACCACCTTTCGCGACAGGGACTAACTATGGCTACACCTTC. Protein sequence: CASSPPFATGTNYGYTF. Together with reference TRBV18 and TRBJ1-2, the CDR3 gives the full variable domain: NAGVMQNPRHLVRRRGQEARLRCSPMKGHSHVYWYRQLPEEGLKFMVYLQKENIIDESGMPKERFSAEFPKEGPSILRIQQVVRGDSAAYFCASSPPFATGTNYGYTFGSGTRLTVV.

The V call is TRBV28, the J call TRBJ1-2, with D hard to call. CDR3 length equals 12 residues. Germline CDR1 reads MDHEN; CDR2 reads SYDVKM. V lost 4 bases, J lost 8 bases, and 11 bases lay in between. CDR3 residues: CASSSQRSGYTF. CDR3 bases: TGTGCCAGCAGTTCCCAACGGTCCGGCTACACCTTC.

The gene calls are TRBV5-4 and TRBJ2-1; perhaps TRBD1 as D (7 bases). CDR1 is SGHNT and CDR2 is YYREEE in the germline V gene (reference sequence). Trimming took 5 bases from V and 1 from J, leaving 22 bases between them. The CDR3 contains 18 residues. Here the CDR3 reads CASSLGGGGGRSYNEQFF. CDR3 in DNA: TGTGCCAGCAGTCTGGGGGGTGGAGGGGGCCGATCCTACAATGAGCAGTTCTTC.

This chain links TRBV2 with TRBJ1-6; 7 nucleotides agree with TRBD1. With V trimmed by 5 bases and J by 0 bases, 7 bases remained unmatched. CDR3 length equals 17 residues. Germline values: CDR1 SNHLY, CDR2 FYNNEI. CDR3: CASSRWTGSSYNSPLHF. CDR3 DNA sequence: TGTGCCAGCAGTCGCTGGACAGGAAGCTCCTATAATTCACCCCTCCACTTT.

The chain uses TRBV5-1 and TRBJ1-5; 7 bases match TRBD1. V lost 0 bases and J lost 4; bases outside the gene matches: 16. Looked up from germline, CDR1 is SGHRS and CDR2 is YFSETQ. The CDR3 is made up of 19 amino acids. CDR3 residues: CASSLGGSSTGQGNQPQHF. The CDR3 region has the DNA TGCGCCAGCAGCTTGGGGGGGAGCTCGACAGGGCAGGGGAATCAGCCCCAGCATTTT. Based on the CDR3 plus reference TRBV5-1 and TRBJ1-5, the full variable domain is KAGVTQTPRYLIKTRGQQVTLSCSPISGHRSVSWYQQTPGQGLQFLFEYFSETQRNKGNFPGRFSGRQFSNSRSEMNVSTLELGDSALYLCASSLGGSSTGQGNQPQHFGDGTRLSIL.

This chain links TRBV7-9 with TRBJ1-4; D not certain. Trimming removed 6 bases at V and 8 bases at J, with 13 bases between. CDR3 length equals 13 residues. CDR1 and CDR2 (germline): SEHNR, FQNEAQ (reference sequence). The CDR3 region is CASRLLLGEKLFF. The DNA of the CDR3 is TGTGCCAGCAGACTACTTCTCGGAGAAAAACTGTTTTTT.

This chain connects TRBV2 to TRBJ2-7; D is ambiguous. Germline CDR1 and CDR2: SNHLY and FYNNEI. V was clipped by 6 bases and J by 4 bases, with 16 bases between them. This CDR3 has 14 residues. This chain's CDR3 is CASRKLPGPYEQYF. The CDR3 DNA reads TGTGCCAGCAGAAAATTGCCTGGGCCATACGAGCAGTACTTC.

The chain links TRBV10-3 to TRBJ2-1, with TRBD1 identical over 8 bases. The J segment lost 8 bases and the V segment lost 5 bases, leaving 5 bases of the junction unmatched. Germline lookup yields CDR1 ENHRY and CDR2 SYGVKD. The CDR3 extends over 13 amino acids. This CDR3 is CAISSDRAYEQFF. The CDR3 nucleotides are TGTGCCATCAGTTCGGACAGGGCGTATGAGCAGTTCTTC.

The rearrangement uses TRBV30 and TRBJ2-5; tentatively, D is TRBD2 (5 bases). The CDR3 consists of 14 residues. Per the germline V gene, CDR1 is GTSNPN and CDR2 is SVGIG (reference sequence). V gave up 2 bases and J gave up 4 bases, with 14 bases separating them. The CDR3 DNA is TGTGCCTGGAGTAGTCGGGCTCGGGGAGAGACCCAGTACTTC. Its protein is CAWSSRARGETQYF.

The V gene is TRBV7-9, the J gene TRBJ2-5; TRBD2 is a possible D gene (5 bases). Per germline, CDR1 SEHNR and CDR2 FQNEAQ (reference sequence). The ends were cut back, 5 bases at V and 0 bases at J, with 16 bases in the middle. The CDR3 is 16 amino acids. CDR3 amino acids: CASSPPSTNYQETQYF. As DNA, the CDR3 is TGTGCCAGCAGCCCCCCTAGCACAAATTACCAAGAGACCCAGTACTTC. Variable domain in full (rest from reference TRBV7-9 and TRBJ2-5): DTGVSQNPRHKITKRGQNVTFRCDPISEHNRLYWYRQTLGQGPEFLTYFQNEAQLEKSRLLSDRFSAERPKGSFSTLEIQRTEQGDSAMYLCASSPPSTNYQETQYFGPGTRLLVL.

The rearrangement links TRBV7-9 to TRBJ2-5, with 9 bases lining up with TRBD2. Looked up from germline, CDR1 is SEHNR and CDR2 is FQNEAQ (reference sequence). V was pared by 5 bases and J by 0 bases, with 7 bases of the junction left unmatched. The CDR3 contains 16 residues. The CDR3 protein is CASSHGTSTNQETQYF. Written as DNA, the CDR3 is TGTGCCAGCAGCCATGGGACTAGCACAAACCAAGAGACCCAGTACTTC.

The chain recombines TRBV10-1 with TRBJ2-3; D remains unclear. Germline values: CDR1 WNHNN, CDR2 SYGVQD (reference sequence). CDR3 length equals 14 residues. Trimming took off 5 bases at V and 2 bases at J, with 11 bases between the two ends. The CDR3 is CASSIGEVTDTQYF. CDR3 in DNA: TGCGCCAGCAGTATCGGCGAGGTCACAGATACGCAGTATTTT.

This clone appeared a few times. The gene calls are TRBV18 and TRBJ2-2; 7 nucleotides match TRBD1. CDR1 and CDR2 from the germline V gene are KGHSH and LQKENI. This CDR3 has 15 amino acids. Losses at the gene ends were 0 bases for V and 4 bases for J; bases not matched to a gene: 2. The CDR3 DNA is TGTGCCAGCTCACCACCGGGACAGACCACCGGGGAGCTGTTTTTT. Protein sequence: CASSPPGQTTGELFF.

The chain links TRBV5-1 to TRBJ2-4, with TRBD1 matching 8 bases. The CDR3 extends over 16 amino acids. The V gene's germline CDR1 is SGHRS and CDR2 YFSETQ. V lost 4 bases to trimming and J lost 0 bases; unmatched junction nucleotides: 6. This CDR3 reads CASSPTGGVAKNIQYF. CDR3 in DNA: TGCGCCAGCAGCCCAACAGGGGGAGTAGCCAAAAACATTCAGTACTTC.

The J gene is TRBJ2-7, the V gene TRBV5-1; 10 nucleotides align to TRBD2. Germline V lookup: CDR1 SGHRS, CDR2 YFSETQ. The CDR3 sequence is 14 residues long. Trimming removed 3 bases from V and 4 bases from J; junction bases left unmatched: 4. CDR3 nucleotides: TGCGCCAGCAGCTCCAGCGGGAGGGGGTACGAGCAGTACTTC. Its translation is CASSSSGRGYEQYF.

The V and J genes are TRBV27 and TRBJ1-6; the D is unclear. Germline values: CDR1 MNHEY, CDR2 SMNVEV (reference sequence). CDR3 length: 13 amino acids. V shed 1 base and J shed 8 bases, with 6 bases lying between them. CDR3 in DNA: TGTGCCAGCAGTTTATTCCCGGATTCACCCCTCCACTTT. It yields the protein CASSLFPDSPLHF.

The chain combines TRBV5-1 with TRBJ2-1; a weak D match, TRBD1 (6 bases). The CDR3 has 16 residues. The germline V gene encodes CDR1 SGHRS and CDR2 YFSETQ. V gave up 0 bases and J gave up 7 bases, with 17 bases separating them. CDR3 nucleotide sequence: TGCGCCAGCAGCTTGGACCACACAGGGACCTGGAATGAGCAGTTCTTC. Its protein product is CASSLDHTGTWNEQFF.